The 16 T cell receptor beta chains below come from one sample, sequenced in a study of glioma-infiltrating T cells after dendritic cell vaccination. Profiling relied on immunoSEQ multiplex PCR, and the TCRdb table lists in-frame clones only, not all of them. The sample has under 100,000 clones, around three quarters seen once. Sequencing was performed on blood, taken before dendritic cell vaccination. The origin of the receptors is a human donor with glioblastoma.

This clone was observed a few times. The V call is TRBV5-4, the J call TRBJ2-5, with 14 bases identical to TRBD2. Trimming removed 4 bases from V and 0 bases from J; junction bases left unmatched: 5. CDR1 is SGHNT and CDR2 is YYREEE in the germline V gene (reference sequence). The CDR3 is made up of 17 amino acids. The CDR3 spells CASSPGLAGANQETQYF. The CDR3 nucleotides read TGTGCCAGCAGCCCGGGACTAGCGGGGGCGAACCAAGAGACCCAGTACTTC.

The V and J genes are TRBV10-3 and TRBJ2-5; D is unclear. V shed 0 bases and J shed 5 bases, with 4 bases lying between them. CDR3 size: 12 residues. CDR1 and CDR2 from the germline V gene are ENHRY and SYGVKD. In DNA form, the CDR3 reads TGTGCCATCAGTGAGTCTGAGGAGACCCAGTACTTC. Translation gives CAISESEETQYF.

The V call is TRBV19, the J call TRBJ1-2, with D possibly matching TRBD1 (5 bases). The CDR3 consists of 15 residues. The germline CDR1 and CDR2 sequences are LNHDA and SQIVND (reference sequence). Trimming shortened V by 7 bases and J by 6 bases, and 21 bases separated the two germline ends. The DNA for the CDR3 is TGTGCCAGTATTAGGCACGCAAATGGGGGGAATGGCTACACCTTC. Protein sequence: CASIRHANGGNGYTF.

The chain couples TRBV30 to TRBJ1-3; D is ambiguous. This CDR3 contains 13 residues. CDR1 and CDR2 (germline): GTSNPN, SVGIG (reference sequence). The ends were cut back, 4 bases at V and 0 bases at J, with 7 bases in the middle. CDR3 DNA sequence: TGTGCCTGGAACGGGAACTCTGGAAACACCATATATTTT. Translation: CAWNGNSGNTIYF.

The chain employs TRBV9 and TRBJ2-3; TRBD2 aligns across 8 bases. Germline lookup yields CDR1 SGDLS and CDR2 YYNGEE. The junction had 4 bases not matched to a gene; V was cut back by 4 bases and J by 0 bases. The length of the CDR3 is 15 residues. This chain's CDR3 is CASSFSGGSTDTQYF. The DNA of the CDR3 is TGTGCCAGCAGCTTCTCGGGGGGGAGCACAGATACGCAGTATTTT.

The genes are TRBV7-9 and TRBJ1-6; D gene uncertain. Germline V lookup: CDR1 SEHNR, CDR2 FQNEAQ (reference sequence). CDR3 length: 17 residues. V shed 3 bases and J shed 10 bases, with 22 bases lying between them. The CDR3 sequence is CASSFEEGSWVRSPLHF. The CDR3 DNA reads TGTGCCAGCAGCTTTGAGGAGGGAAGTTGGGTTAGGTCACCCCTCCACTTT.

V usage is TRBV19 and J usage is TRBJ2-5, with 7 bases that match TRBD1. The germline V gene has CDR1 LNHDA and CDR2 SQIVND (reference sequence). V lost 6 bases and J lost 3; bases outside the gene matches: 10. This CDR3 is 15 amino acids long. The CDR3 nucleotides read TGTGCCAGTAGACCCCACCTCGACAGGGAAGAGACCCAGTACTTC. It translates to CASRPHLDREETQYF.

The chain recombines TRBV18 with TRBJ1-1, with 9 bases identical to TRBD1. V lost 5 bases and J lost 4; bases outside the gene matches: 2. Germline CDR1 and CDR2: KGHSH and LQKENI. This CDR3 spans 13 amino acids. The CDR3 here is CASSKTGGTEAFF. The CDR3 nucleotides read TGTGCCAGCTCAAAGACAGGGGGCACTGAAGCTTTCTTT.

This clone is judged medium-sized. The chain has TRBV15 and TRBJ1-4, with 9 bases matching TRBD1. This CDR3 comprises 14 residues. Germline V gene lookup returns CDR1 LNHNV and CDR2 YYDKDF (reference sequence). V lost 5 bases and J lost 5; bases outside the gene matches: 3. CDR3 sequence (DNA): TGTGCCACCAGCCGAGGACAGGGGAATGAAAAACTGTTTTTT. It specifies CATSRGQGNEKLFF. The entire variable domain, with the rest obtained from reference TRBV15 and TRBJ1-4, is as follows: DAMVIQNPRYQVTQFGKPVTLSCSQTLNHNVMYWYQQKSSQAPKLLFHYYDKDFNNEADTPDNFQSRRPNTSFCFLDIRSPGLGDTAMYLCATSRGQGNEKLFFGSGTQLSVL.

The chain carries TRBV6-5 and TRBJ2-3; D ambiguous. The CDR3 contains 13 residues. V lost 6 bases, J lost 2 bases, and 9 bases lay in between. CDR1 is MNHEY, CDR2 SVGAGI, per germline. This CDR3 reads CASSPVNTDTQYF. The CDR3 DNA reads TGTGCCAGCAGCCCAGTAAACACAGATACGCAGTATTTT.

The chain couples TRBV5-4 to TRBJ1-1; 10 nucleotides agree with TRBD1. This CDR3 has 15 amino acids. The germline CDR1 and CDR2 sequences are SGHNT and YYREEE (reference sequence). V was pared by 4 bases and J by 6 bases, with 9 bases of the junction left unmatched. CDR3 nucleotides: TGTGCCAGCAGCAATCCGCCGGGACAGGGGCCTGAAGCTTTCTTT. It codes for CASSNPPGQGPEAFF.

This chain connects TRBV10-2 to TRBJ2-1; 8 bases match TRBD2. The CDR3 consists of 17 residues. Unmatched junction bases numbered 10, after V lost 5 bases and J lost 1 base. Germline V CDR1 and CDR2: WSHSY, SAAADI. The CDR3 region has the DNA TGCGCCAGCAGTACGATAGCGGGGAAAGGGTCCTACAATGAGCAGTTCTTC. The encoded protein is CASSTIAGKGSYNEQFF.

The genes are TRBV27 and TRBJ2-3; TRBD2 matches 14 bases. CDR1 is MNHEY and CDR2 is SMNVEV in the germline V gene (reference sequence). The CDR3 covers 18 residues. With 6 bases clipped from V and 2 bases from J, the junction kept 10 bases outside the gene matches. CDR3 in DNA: TGTGCCAGCAGGGGGGGACTAGCGGGAGTAGCCCCCACAGATACGCAGTATTTT. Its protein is CASRGGLAGVAPTDTQYF.

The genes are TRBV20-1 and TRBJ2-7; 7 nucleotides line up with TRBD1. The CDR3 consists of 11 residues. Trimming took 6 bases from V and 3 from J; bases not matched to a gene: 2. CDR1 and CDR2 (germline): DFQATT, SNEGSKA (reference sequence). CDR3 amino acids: CSADRDYEQYF. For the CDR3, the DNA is TGCAGTGCCGACAGGGACTACGAGCAGTACTTC.

The CDR3 region is CASKETGGGYSNQPQHF. DNA for the CDR3: TGTGCCAGCAAAGAAACAGGGGGGGGATATAGCAATCAGCCCCAGCATTTT. The chain has TRBV6-4 and TRBJ1-5; 8 bases align to TRBD1. This CDR3 has 17 amino acids. Germline V gives CDR1 MRHNA, CDR2 SNTAGT. V shed 7 bases and J 0 bases; nucleotides not matched to a gene: 11.

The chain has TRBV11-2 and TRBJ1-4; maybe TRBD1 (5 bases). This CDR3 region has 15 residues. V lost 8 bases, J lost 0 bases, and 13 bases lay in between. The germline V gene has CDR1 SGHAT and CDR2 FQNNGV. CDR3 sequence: CASGVGGTTNEKLFF. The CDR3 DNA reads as TGTGCCAGCGGCGTTGGGGGGACAACTAATGAAAAACTGTTTTTT.